The 10 T cell receptor beta chains below all came from one sample that was sequenced in a study of T cells in Graves' hyperthyroidism and ophthalmopathy. The source material, RNA transcripts, was used to amplify TCR beta CDR3 regions. Using the HTBI primer set, a first-round RT-PCR was run on the TCR CDR3. TCRdb recomputed calls from the multiplex PCR reads with MiXCR, one row per CDR3 protein. The data show some 300,000 distinct CDR3 sequences, roughly 20% seen once. Sequencing used blood. The receptors derive from a man in his fifties or sixties with Graves' ophthalmopathy.

This clonotype was seen only a few times. V usage is TRBV29-1 and J usage is TRBJ2-7; D is unclear. Trimming took off 8 bases at V and 0 bases at J, with 11 bases between the two ends. Germline V gives CDR1 SQVTM, CDR2 ANQGSEA. This CDR3 contains 12 residues. Written as DNA, the CDR3 is TGCAGCCGCGGCGGCCGCTCCTACGAGCAGTACTTC. Translated: CSRGGRSYEQYF.

This clonotype came up many times. The CDR3 DNA sequence: TGTGCCAGCTCTCAAGGGGGTTGGGAGACCCAGTACTTC. Translating it yields CASSQGGWETQYF. V usage is TRBV2 and J usage is TRBJ2-5, with D perhaps TRBD1 (6 bases). The ends were cut back, 8 bases at V and 5 bases at J, with 15 bases in the middle. Germline loops: CDR1 SNHLY, CDR2 FYNNEI. The CDR3 runs to 13 residues.

This clonotype was seen a handful of times. This rearrangement joins TRBV6-5 to TRBJ2-3; 10 bases map to TRBD2. V was clipped by 2 bases and J by 5 bases; unmatched bases: 10. This CDR3 comprises 17 residues. Germline CDR1 is MNHEY and CDR2 is SVGAGI. Here the CDR3 DNA reads TGTGCCAGCAGTTACGGTTCAGTAGCGGGAGGAAGAGATACGCAGTATTTT. It encodes CASSYGSVAGGRDTQYF.

This clonotype was counted many times. The rearrangement uses TRBV12-3 or TRBV12-4 and TRBJ2-7; 9 nucleotides match TRBD2. The CDR3 contains 15 residues. J was trimmed by 0 bases and V by 7 bases; bases with no gene match: 7. CDR3 coding DNA: TGTGCCAGCAATCTAGCGGGACTGAGCTCCTACGAGCAGTACTTC. Translated, it gives CASNLAGLSSYEQYF.

This clonotype was seen ten or more times. The CDR3 loop is CASSRMTSGYTF. CDR3 in DNA: TGTGCCAGCAGTCGGATGACGAGCGGCTACACCTTC. The rearrangement links TRBV6-1 to TRBJ1-2; no firm D call. Trimming pared 5 bases from V and 8 bases from J, leaving 12 bases between. Germline CDR1 and CDR2: MNHNS and SASEGT. The CDR3 spans 12 residues.

The J gene is TRBJ2-1, the V gene TRBV7-9, with TRBD2 matching over 8 bases. In germline, CDR1 is SEHNR, CDR2 FQNEAQ (reference sequence). This CDR3 has 18 residues. J lost 4 bases, V lost 4 bases, and 15 bases had no gene match. This chain's CDR3 is CASSSPIGSGDIYNEQFF. CDR3 sequence (DNA): TGTGCCAGCAGCTCCCCTATAGGTAGCGGGGATATTTACAATGAGCAGTTCTTC.

This clonotype was detected many times. The rearrangement links TRBV11-2 to TRBJ2-7; 14 bases fit TRBD2. The CDR3 consists of 15 residues. The V gene end was trimmed by 5 bases and the J gene end by 3 bases; junction bases not matched to a gene: 3. Per germline, CDR1 SGHAT and CDR2 FQNNGV. CDR3 sequence reads: CASSLGTSGSYEQYF. The CDR3 coding sequence is TGTGCCAGCAGCCTAGGGACTAGCGGGAGCTACGAGCAGTACTTC.

This rearrangement joins TRBV6-1 to TRBJ2-7; 7 positions match TRBD2. The CDR3 is 16 amino acids. J lost 3 bases, V lost 4 bases, and 12 bases had no gene match. In germline, CDR1 is MNHNS, CDR2 SASEGT. The CDR3 DNA reads TGTGCCAGCAGTGGACCTTCAGGGAGGGGATTCTACGAGCAGTACTTC. Its protein is CASSGPSGRGFYEQYF.

In this sample, this clonotype turned up a few times. The chain employs TRBV7-9 and TRBJ2-7; perhaps TRBD1 as D (6 bases). Germline values: CDR1 SEHNR, CDR2 FQNEAQ (reference sequence). Trimming took 4 bases from V and 1 from J, leaving 8 bases between them. CDR3 length equals 13 residues. The CDR3: CASSWDKSYEQYF. CDR3 in DNA: TGTGCCAGCAGCTGGGACAAGTCCTACGAGCAGTACTTC.

This clonotype was recorded many times. This rearrangement joins TRBV5-1 to TRBJ2-3, with 8 bases aligning to TRBD2. The germline CDR1 and CDR2 sequences are SGHRS and YFSETQ. The CDR3 covers 16 residues. V dropped 5 bases and J dropped 3; count of bases not matched to a gene: 11. The CDR3 DNA follows: TGCGCCAGCAGAAGTGGGAGCGGGAGTGGGACAGATACGCAGTATTTT. Residues: CASRSGSGSGTDTQYF.